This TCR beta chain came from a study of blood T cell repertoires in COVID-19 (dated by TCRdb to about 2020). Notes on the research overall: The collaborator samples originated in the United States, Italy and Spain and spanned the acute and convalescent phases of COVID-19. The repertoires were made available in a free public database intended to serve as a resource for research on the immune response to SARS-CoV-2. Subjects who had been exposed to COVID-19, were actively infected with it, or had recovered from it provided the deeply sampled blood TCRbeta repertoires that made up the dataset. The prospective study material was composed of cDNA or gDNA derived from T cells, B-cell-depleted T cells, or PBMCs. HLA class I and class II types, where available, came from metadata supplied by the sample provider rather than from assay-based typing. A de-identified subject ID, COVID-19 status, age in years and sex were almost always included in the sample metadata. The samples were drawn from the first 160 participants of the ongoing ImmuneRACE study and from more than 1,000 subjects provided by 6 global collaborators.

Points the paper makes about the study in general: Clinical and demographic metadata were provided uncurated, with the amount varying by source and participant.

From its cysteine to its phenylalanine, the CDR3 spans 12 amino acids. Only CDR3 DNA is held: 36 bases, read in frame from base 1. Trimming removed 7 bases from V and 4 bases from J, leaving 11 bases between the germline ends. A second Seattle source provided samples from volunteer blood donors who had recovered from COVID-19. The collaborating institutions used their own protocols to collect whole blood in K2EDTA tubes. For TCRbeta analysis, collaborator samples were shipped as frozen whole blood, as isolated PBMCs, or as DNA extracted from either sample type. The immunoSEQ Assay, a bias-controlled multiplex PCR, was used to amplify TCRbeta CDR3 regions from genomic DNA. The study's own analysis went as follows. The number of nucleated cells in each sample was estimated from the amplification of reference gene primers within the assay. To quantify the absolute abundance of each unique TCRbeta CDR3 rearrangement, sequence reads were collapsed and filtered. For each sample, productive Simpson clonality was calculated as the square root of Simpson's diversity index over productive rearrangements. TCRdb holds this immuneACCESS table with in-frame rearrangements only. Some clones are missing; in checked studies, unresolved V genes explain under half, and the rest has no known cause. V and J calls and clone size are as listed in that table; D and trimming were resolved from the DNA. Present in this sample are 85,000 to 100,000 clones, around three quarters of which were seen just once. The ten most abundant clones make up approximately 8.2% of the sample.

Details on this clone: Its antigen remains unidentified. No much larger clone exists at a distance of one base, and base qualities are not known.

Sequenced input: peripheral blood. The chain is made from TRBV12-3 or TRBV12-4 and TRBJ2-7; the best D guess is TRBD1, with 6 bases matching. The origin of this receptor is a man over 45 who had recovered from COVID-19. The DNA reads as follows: TGTGCCAGCAAACAGACAGGTTACGAGCAGTACTTC. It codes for CASKQTGYEQYF.